A selection of T cell receptor beta chains follows, all from one sample in a study of beta chain features in type 1 diabetes. Sequencing used immunoSEQ multiplex PCR; TCRdb keeps in-frame clones, though not all of them. The data show 850,000 to 900,000 clones, around a sixth seen once. Sequenced material: naive CD4+ T cells from blood. These receptor sequences come from a woman in her late teens or twenties in good health. The CDR3 runs from the conserved cysteine through the conserved F or W. D genes are given only for firm matches. A row's size may be missing; if present it is once, few, many or a size class.

v_gene: TRBV23-1; d_gene: TRBD1; abundance: few; j_gene: TRBJ2-3; CDR3nt: TGCGCCAGCAGTCCCCCCGACAGGGGCTTAAGTACAGATACGCAGTATTTT; CDR3aa: CASSPPDRGLSTDTQYF
v_gene: TRBV19; d_gene: .; abundance: few; j_gene: TRBJ1-2; CDR3nt: TGTGCCAGTAGTATCGGGAAGACGGCCCGTGGCTATGGCTACACCTTC; CDR3aa: CASSIGKTARGYGYTF
v_gene: TRBV6-6; d_gene: .; abundance: few; j_gene: TRBJ2-3; CDR3nt: TGTGCCAGCAGTTATGGGGGTGATATCACAGATACGCAGTATTTT; CDR3aa: CASSYGGDITDTQYF
v_gene: TRBV29-1; d_gene: TRBD1; abundance: few; j_gene: TRBJ1-2; CDR3nt: TGCAGCGTTGGCGAGACAGGGGTTTCTGGCTACACCTTC; CDR3aa: CSVGETGVSGYTF
v_gene: TRBV28; d_gene: TRBD2; abundance: .; j_gene: TRBJ2-7; CDR3nt: TGTGCCAGCAGCCCTGTGGTGGGAGGGGACGAGCAGTACTTC; CDR3aa: CASSPVVGGDEQYF
v_gene: TRBV6-5; d_gene: .; abundance: few; j_gene: TRBJ1-2; CDR3nt: TGTGCCAGCAGTTACGGCAGGGACTATGGCTACACCTTC; CDR3aa: CASSYGRDYGYTF
v_gene: TRBV5-1; d_gene: .; abundance: few; j_gene: TRBJ2-1; CDR3nt: TGCGCCAGCAGGGCTACGGGGCATAACAATGAGCAGTTCTTC; CDR3aa: CASRATGHNNEQFF
v_gene: TRBV4-2; d_gene: .; abundance: few; j_gene: TRBJ1-1; CDR3nt: TGTGCCAGCAGCCAAGCATTCATACCTAACACTGAAGCTTTCTTT; CDR3aa: CASSQAFIPNTEAFF
v_gene: TRBV6-1; d_gene: TRBD2; abundance: .; j_gene: TRBJ2-7; CDR3nt: TGTGCCAGCAGTGAGAGGACTAGCGACTACGAGCAGTACTTC; CDR3aa: CASSERTSDYEQYF
v_gene: TRBV28; d_gene: .; abundance: few; j_gene: TRBJ2-1; CDR3nt: TGTGCCAGCAGTTTGCGTACAGAGCAGTTCTTC; CDR3aa: CASSLRTEQFF
v_gene: TRBV7-9; d_gene: .; abundance: few; j_gene: TRBJ2-5; CDR3nt: TGTGCCAGCAGCTTATTCGGTCAAGAGACCCAGTACTTC; CDR3aa: CASSLFGQETQYF
v_gene: TRBV9; d_gene: .; abundance: .; j_gene: TRBJ1-2; CDR3nt: TGTGCCAGCAGTACTACAGGGTTCTATGGCTACACCTTC; CDR3aa: CASSTTGFYGYTF
v_gene: TRBV5-1; d_gene: TRBD1; abundance: few; j_gene: TRBJ2-7; CDR3nt: TGCGCCAGCAGCTTGACAAGAGCCGGGGGACAGGGACTCTACGAGCAGTACTTC; CDR3aa: CASSLTRAGGQGLYEQYF
v_gene: TRBV7-2; d_gene: .; abundance: few; j_gene: TRBJ2-7; CDR3nt: TGTGCCAGCAGCTTATTAGGGGGAGCGGGAAGTCGGGTACGGGAGCAGTACTTC; CDR3aa: CASSLLGGAGSRVREQYF
v_gene: TRBV7-9; d_gene: TRBD1; abundance: .; j_gene: TRBJ2-1; CDR3nt: TGTGCCAGCAGCTTACTGCGATGGGGACAGGGGGCCCTCTACAATGAGCAGTTCTTC; CDR3aa: CASSLLRWGQGALYNEQFF
v_gene: TRBV13; d_gene: TRBD2; abundance: .; j_gene: TRBJ2-7; CDR3nt: TGTGCCAGCAACCCGGGGGGGTACGGCGAGCAGTACTTC; CDR3aa: CASNPGGYGEQYF
v_gene: TRBV12-5; d_gene: .; abundance: .; j_gene: TRBJ2-6; CDR3nt: TGTGCTAGTGGTTTCTCTGGGGCCAACGTCCTGACTTTC; CDR3aa: CASGFSGANVLTF
v_gene: TRBV7-8; d_gene: TRBD2; abundance: few; j_gene: TRBJ2-1; CDR3nt: TGTGCCAGCAGCGAGACTAGGGCCGGGGGGAATGAGCAGTTCTTC; CDR3aa: CASSETRAGGNEQFF
v_gene: TRBV29-1; d_gene: .; abundance: .; j_gene: TRBJ1-1; CDR3nt: TGCAGCGCCGAAGGGCAGTGGAACACTGAAGCTTTCTTT; CDR3aa: CSAEGQWNTEAFF
v_gene: TRBV7-3; d_gene: TRBD2; abundance: .; j_gene: TRBJ2-1; CDR3nt: TGTGCCAGCAGCTTAGGCCTAGCGGGAGTTAGTGAGCAGTTCTTC; CDR3aa: CASSLGLAGVSEQFF
v_gene: TRBV7-2; d_gene: TRBD2; abundance: few; j_gene: TRBJ2-5; CDR3nt: TGTGCCAGCAGCTTCGGACTAGCGGGAGAGACCCAGTACTTC; CDR3aa: CASSFGLAGETQYF
v_gene: TRBV6-1; d_gene: .; abundance: .; j_gene: TRBJ2-2; CDR3nt: TGTGCCAGCAGTCCCTCGGGCCCGGCGTCCGGGGAGCTGTTTTTT; CDR3aa: CASSPSGPASGELFF
v_gene: TRBV28; d_gene: .; abundance: .; j_gene: TRBJ2-1; CDR3nt: TGTGCCAGCAGGAAGGGAGCGCGGGAGCAGTTCTTC; CDR3aa: CASRKGAREQFF
v_gene: TRBV7-9; d_gene: .; abundance: few; j_gene: TRBJ2-1; CDR3nt: TGTGCCAGCAGCTTAGACTCTAGCGTACGCTCCTACAATGAGCAGTTCTTC; CDR3aa: CASSLDSSVRSYNEQFF
v_gene: TRBV25-1; d_gene: .; abundance: .; j_gene: TRBJ2-1; CDR3nt: TGTGCCAGCAGTGGCCCCATCCCCGGGAGTACCTACAATGAGCAGTTCTTC; CDR3aa: CASSGPIPGSTYNEQFF
v_gene: TRBV9; d_gene: .; abundance: .; j_gene: TRBJ2-3; CDR3nt: TGTGCCAGCAGCCCGCTTCTCACAGATACGCAGTATTTT; CDR3aa: CASSPLLTDTQYF
v_gene: TRBV10-3; d_gene: .; abundance: .; j_gene: TRBJ1-1; CDR3nt: TGTGCCATCCCTCGGGCCGACGACACTGAAGCTTTCTTT; CDR3aa: CAIPRADDTEAFF
v_gene: TRBV7-3; d_gene: .; abundance: .; j_gene: TRBJ2-3; CDR3nt: TGTGCCAGCAGCTCCACTAGGACGGATACGCAGTATTTT; CDR3aa: CASSSTRTDTQYF
v_gene: TRBV11-2; d_gene: TRBD2; abundance: many; j_gene: TRBJ2-3; CDR3nt: TGTGCCAGCACCATAGCGGGAGGGGATACGCAGTATTTT; CDR3aa: CASTIAGGDTQYF
v_gene: TRBV5-5; d_gene: TRBD1; abundance: few; j_gene: TRBJ2-3; CDR3nt: TGTGCCAGCAGCTTGGGCTCAGGGGGTTTGGCAGATACGCAGTATTTT; CDR3aa: CASSLGSGGLADTQYF
v_gene: TRBV5-5; d_gene: TRBD1; abundance: .; j_gene: TRBJ2-7; CDR3nt: TGTGCCAGCAGCTTAAGAACAGGGGGCTCCATTCTACAGTACTTC; CDR3aa: CASSLRTGGSILQYF
v_gene: TRBV7-9; d_gene: .; abundance: .; j_gene: TRBJ2-1; CDR3nt: TGTGCCAGCACCTGGGTTAGGGACATTTGGTCTTACAATGAGCAGTTCTTC; CDR3aa: CASTWVRDIWSYNEQFF
v_gene: TRBV29-1; d_gene: .; abundance: .; j_gene: TRBJ2-1; CDR3nt: TGCAGCGTTACGACCGGCCGCAAGTTCTTC; CDR3aa: CSVTTGRKFF
v_gene: TRBV6-5; d_gene: .; abundance: .; j_gene: TRBJ1-2; CDR3nt: TGTGCCAGCCGCTTTGGGGACTATGGCTACACCTTC; CDR3aa: CASRFGDYGYTF
v_gene: TRBV9; d_gene: .; abundance: few; j_gene: TRBJ2-5; CDR3nt: TGTGCCAGCAAAGGAGTAGGAGAGACCCAGTACTTC; CDR3aa: CASKGVGETQYF
v_gene: TRBV28; d_gene: TRBD2; abundance: few; j_gene: TRBJ2-3; CDR3nt: TGTGCCAGCAGGCTAGCGGGAGCAGATACGCAGTATTTT; CDR3aa: CASRLAGADTQYF
v_gene: TRBV15; d_gene: TRBD2; abundance: few; j_gene: TRBJ2-2; CDR3nt: TGTGCCACCAAGGCAGGGACTAGCGGATACACCGGGGAGCTGTTTTTT; CDR3aa: CATKAGTSGYTGELFF
v_gene: TRBV28; d_gene: .; abundance: many; j_gene: TRBJ1-1; CDR3nt: TGTGCCAGCAAGCTATTGAACACTGAAGCTTTCTTT; CDR3aa: CASKLLNTEAFF
v_gene: TRBV5-1; d_gene: .; abundance: few; j_gene: TRBJ1-4; CDR3nt: TGCGCCAGCAGCTTGGGAAGAAATGATGAAAAACTGTTTTTT; CDR3aa: CASSLGRNDEKLFF
v_gene: TRBV4-2; d_gene: .; abundance: .; j_gene: TRBJ1-2; CDR3nt: TGTGCCAGCAGCTTGGTCGGGGGCTACACCTTC; CDR3aa: CASSLVGGYTF
v_gene: TRBV7-9; d_gene: .; abundance: few; j_gene: TRBJ2-3; CDR3nt: TGTGCCAGCAGCTTAGCAGAAAGGTCCCGTCCGGACGGCGGGAATACGCAGTATTTT; CDR3aa: CASSLAERSRPDGGNTQYF
v_gene: TRBV18; d_gene: TRBD2; abundance: .; j_gene: TRBJ2-1; CDR3nt: TGTGCCAGCTCACCATTTGAGGGACTAGCGGATGACAATGAGCAGTTCTTC; CDR3aa: CASSPFEGLADDNEQFF
v_gene: TRBV6-1; d_gene: .; abundance: few; j_gene: TRBJ2-3; CDR3nt: TGTGCCAGCAGTCCCCGCTTGGATACGCAGTATTTT; CDR3aa: CASSPRLDTQYF
v_gene: TRBV27; d_gene: TRBD2; abundance: few; j_gene: TRBJ2-5; CDR3nt: TGTGCCAGCAGTTTACTTTCGATGGGCGGGAGAGGCCAAGAGACCCAGTACTTC; CDR3aa: CASSLLSMGGRGQETQYF
v_gene: TRBV6-6; d_gene: TRBD1; abundance: few; j_gene: TRBJ1-1; CDR3nt: TGTGCCAGCAGTTACGGAGGGACAGTGACCACTGAAGCTTTCTTT; CDR3aa: CASSYGGTVTTEAFF
v_gene: TRBV25-1; d_gene: TRBD1; abundance: few; j_gene: TRBJ2-5; CDR3nt: TGTGCCAGCAGACAGGGGCAAGAGACCCAGTACTTC; CDR3aa: CASRQGQETQYF
v_gene: TRBV2; d_gene: .; abundance: .; j_gene: TRBJ2-7; CDR3nt: TGTGCCAGCGCGCGAGCAGAGGGCAACGAGCAGTACTTC; CDR3aa: CASARAEGNEQYF
v_gene: TRBV5-4; d_gene: TRBD1; abundance: .; j_gene: TRBJ1-4; CDR3nt: TGTGCCAGCAGCTTAAAGACTATAAAGGGACAGGGAAATGAAAAACTGTTTTTT; CDR3aa: CASSLKTIKGQGNEKLFF
v_gene: TRBV27; d_gene: .; abundance: .; j_gene: TRBJ2-5; CDR3nt: TGTGCCAGCAGCCTTCCAGGGGCCCAAGAGACCCAGTACTTC; CDR3aa: CASSLPGAQETQYF
v_gene: TRBV29-1; d_gene: .; abundance: .; j_gene: TRBJ1-2; CDR3nt: TGCAGCGCGTCCGGAGCTAACTATGGCTACACCTTC; CDR3aa: CSASGANYGYTF
v_gene: TRBV4-1; d_gene: TRBD2; abundance: .; j_gene: TRBJ2-1; CDR3nt: TGCGCCAGCAGCCAAGTAATAGCGGGAGTATCCTACAATGAGCAGTTCTTC; CDR3aa: CASSQVIAGVSYNEQFF
v_gene: TRBV4-3; d_gene: TRBD1; abundance: few; j_gene: TRBJ1-1; CDR3nt: TGCGCCAGCAGCCGGAACAGGGGCGCGGGCACTGAAGCTTTCTTT; CDR3aa: CASSRNRGAGTEAFF
v_gene: TRBV19; d_gene: TRBD1; abundance: .; j_gene: TRBJ2-1; CDR3nt: TGTGCCAGTAGAGCTGGGACAGGGTTGTTCTTC; CDR3aa: CASRAGTGLFF
v_gene: TRBV28; d_gene: .; abundance: .; j_gene: TRBJ1-1; CDR3nt: TGTGCCAGCAGTCCGGGTCTCAAAGTGGAAGCTTTCTTT; CDR3aa: CASSPGLKVEAFF
v_gene: TRBV6-6; d_gene: TRBD2; abundance: .; j_gene: TRBJ2-1; CDR3nt: TGTGCCAGCCGCGCGGGGCTAGCGGTTTACAATGAGCAGTTCTTC; CDR3aa: CASRAGLAVYNEQFF
v_gene: TRBV15; d_gene: .; abundance: .; j_gene: TRBJ1-4; CDR3nt: TGTGCCACCAGCAGAGCCCCGCCAACTAATGAAAAACTGTTTTTT; CDR3aa: CATSRAPPTNEKLFF
v_gene: TRBV28; d_gene: TRBD1; abundance: few; j_gene: TRBJ1-2; CDR3nt: TGTGCCAGCAGGGAGGGGGCGAAAGTTGACTATGGCTACACCTTC; CDR3aa: CASREGAKVDYGYTF